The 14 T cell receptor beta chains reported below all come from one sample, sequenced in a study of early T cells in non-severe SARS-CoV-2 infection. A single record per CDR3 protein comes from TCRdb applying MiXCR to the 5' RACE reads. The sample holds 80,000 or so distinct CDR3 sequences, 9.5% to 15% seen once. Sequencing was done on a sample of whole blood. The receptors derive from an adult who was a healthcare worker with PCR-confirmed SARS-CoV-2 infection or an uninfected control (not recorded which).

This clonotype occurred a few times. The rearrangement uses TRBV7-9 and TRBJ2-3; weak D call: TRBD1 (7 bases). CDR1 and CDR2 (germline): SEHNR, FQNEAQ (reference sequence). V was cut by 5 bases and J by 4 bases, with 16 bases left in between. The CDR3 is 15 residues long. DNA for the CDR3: TGTGCCAGCAGCGGGAGGACAGGCCCCTCAGATACGCAGTATTTT. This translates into CASSGRTGPSDTQYF.

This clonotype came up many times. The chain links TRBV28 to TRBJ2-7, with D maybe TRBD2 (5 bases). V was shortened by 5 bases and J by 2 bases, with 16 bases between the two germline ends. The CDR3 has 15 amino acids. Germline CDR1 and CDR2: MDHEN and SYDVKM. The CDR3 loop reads CASSPPGTLAYEQYF. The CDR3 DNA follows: TGTGCCAGCAGTCCCCCGGGAACCCTCGCCTACGAGCAGTACTTC.

This chain's CDR3 is CASSRTGSDNEQFF. CDR3 bases: TGTGCCAGCAGTCGGACAGGGTCGGACAATGAGCAGTTCTTC. This sequence joins TRBV27 and TRBJ2-1, with TRBD1 matching 8 bases. The CDR3 totals 14 residues. Germline CDR1 and CDR2: MNHEY and SMNVEV (reference sequence). The V gene end was trimmed by 5 bases and the J gene end by 5 bases; junction bases not matched to a gene: 5.

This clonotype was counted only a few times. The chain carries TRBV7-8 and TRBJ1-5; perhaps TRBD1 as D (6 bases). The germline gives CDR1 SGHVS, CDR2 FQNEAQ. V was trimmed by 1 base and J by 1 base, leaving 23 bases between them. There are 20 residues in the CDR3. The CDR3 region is CASSLGGAIWEVVSNQPQHF. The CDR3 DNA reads TGTGCCAGCAGCTTAGGGGGGGCCATCTGGGAGGTGGTGAGCAATCAGCCCCAGCATTTT.

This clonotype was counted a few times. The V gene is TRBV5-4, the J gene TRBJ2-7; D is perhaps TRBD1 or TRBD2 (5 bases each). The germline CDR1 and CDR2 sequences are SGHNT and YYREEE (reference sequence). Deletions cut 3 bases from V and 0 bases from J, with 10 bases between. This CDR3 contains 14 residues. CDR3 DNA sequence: TGTGCCAGCAGCTCCCCGGGACCCTCCTACGAGCAGTACTTC. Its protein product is CASSSPGPSYEQYF.

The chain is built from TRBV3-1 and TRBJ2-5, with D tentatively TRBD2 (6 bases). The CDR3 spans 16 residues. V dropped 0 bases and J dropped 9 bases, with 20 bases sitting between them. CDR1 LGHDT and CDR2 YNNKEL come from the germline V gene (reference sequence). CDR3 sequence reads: CASSQEKVATRGAQYF. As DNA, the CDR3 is TGTGCCAGCAGCCAAGAAAAGGTAGCGACCCGCGGGGCCCAGTACTTC.

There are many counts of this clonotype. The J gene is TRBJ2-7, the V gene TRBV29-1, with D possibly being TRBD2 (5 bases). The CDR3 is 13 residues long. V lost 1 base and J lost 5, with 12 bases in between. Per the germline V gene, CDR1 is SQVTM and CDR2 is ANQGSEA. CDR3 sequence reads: CSVEGPAGDEQYF. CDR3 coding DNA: TGCAGCGTTGAAGGTCCGGCCGGGGACGAGCAGTACTTC.

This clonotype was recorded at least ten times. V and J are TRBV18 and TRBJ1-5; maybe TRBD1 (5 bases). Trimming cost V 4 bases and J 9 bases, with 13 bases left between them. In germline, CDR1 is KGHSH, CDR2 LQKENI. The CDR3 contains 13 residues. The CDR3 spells CASSRQGGWPQHF. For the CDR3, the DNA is TGTGCCAGCTCACGTCAGGGCGGGTGGCCCCAGCATTTT.

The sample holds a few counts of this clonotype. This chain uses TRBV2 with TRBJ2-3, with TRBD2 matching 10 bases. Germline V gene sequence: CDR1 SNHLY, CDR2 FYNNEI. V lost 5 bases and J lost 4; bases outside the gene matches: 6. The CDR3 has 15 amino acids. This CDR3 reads CASSPWTSGADTQYF. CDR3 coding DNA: TGTGCCAGCAGTCCCTGGACTAGCGGAGCAGATACGCAGTATTTT.

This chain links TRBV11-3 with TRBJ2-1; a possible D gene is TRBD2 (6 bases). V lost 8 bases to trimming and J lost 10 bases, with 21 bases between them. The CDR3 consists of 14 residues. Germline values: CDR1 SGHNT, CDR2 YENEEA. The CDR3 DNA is TGTGCCAGCGCTAGGTCGGACTACCCGAGGGAGCAGTTCTTC. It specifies CASARSDYPREQFF.

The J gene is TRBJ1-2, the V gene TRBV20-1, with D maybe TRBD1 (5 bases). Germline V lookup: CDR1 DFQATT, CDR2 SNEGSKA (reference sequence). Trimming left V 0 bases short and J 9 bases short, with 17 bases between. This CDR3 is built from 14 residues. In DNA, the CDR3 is TGCAGTGCTAGAGATACCGGGGGGTCAGAAAGCTACACCTTC. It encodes CSARDTGGSESYTF.

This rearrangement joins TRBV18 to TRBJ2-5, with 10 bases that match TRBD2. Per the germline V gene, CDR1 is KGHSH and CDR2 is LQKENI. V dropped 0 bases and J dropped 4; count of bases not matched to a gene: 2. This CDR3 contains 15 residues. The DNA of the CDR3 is TGTGCCAGCTCACCACCGTCTAGCGGGAGAGAGACCCAGTACTTC. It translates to CASSPPSSGRETQYF.

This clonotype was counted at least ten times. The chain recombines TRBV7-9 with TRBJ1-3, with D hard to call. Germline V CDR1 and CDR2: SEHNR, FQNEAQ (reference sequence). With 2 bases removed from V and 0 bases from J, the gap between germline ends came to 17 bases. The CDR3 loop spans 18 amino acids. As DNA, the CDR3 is TGTGCCAGCAGCTTAAGTAAGCTGCAGATTTACTCTGGAAACACCATATATTTT. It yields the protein CASSLSKLQIYSGNTIYF.

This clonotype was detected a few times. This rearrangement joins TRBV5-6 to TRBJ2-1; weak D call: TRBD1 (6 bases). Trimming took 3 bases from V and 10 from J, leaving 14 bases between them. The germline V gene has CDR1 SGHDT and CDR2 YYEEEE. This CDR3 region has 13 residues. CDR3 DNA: TGTGCCAGCAGCTCGCAACCCGGGACAGAGCAGTTCTTC. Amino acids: CASSSQPGTEQFF.